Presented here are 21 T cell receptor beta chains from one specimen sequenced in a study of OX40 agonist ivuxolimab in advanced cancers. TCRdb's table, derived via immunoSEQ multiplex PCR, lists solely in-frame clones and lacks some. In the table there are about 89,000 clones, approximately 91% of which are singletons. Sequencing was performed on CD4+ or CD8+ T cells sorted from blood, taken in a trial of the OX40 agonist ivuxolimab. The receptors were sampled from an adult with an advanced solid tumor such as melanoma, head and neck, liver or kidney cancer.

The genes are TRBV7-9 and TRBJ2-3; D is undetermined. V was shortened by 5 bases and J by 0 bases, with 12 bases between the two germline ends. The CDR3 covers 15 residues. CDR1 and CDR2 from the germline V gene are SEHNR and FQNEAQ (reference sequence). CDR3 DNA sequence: TGTGCCAGCAGCCCACTACGCGCTAGCACAGATACGCAGTATTTT. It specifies CASSPLRASTDTQYF.

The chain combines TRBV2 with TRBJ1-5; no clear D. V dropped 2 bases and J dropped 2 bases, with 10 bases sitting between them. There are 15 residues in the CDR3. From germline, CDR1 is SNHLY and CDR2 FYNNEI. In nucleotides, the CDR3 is TGTGCCAGCAGTGAACCCCTAGATCGCAATCAGCCCCAGCATTTT. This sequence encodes CASSEPLDRNQPQHF.

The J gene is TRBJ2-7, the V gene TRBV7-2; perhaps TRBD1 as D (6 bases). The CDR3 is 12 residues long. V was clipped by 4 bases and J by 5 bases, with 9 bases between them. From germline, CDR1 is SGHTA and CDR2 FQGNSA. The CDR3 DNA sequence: TGTGCCAGCAGCTCGAACAGGGACGAGCAGTACTTC. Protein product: CASSSNRDEQYF. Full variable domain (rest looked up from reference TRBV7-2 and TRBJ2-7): GAGVSQSPSNKVTEKGKDVELRCDPISGHTALYWYRQSLGQGLEFLIYFQGNSAPDKSGLPSDRFSAERTGGSVSTLTIQRTQQEDSAVYLCASSSNRDEQYFGPGTRLTVT.

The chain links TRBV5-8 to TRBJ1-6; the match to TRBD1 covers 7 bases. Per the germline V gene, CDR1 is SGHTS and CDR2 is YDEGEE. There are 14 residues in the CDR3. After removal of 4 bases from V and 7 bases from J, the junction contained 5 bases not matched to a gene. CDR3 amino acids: CASSATGRNSPLHF. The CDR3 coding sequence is TGTGCCAGCAGCGCGACAGGGAGAAATTCACCCCTCCACTTT.

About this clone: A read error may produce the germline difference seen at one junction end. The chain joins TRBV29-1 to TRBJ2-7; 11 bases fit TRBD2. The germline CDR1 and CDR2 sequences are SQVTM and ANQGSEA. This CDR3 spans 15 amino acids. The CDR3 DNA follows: TGCAGCGTTGAACGGCTAGCGGGAGGTACCTACGCGCAGTACTTC. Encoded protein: CSVERLAGGTYAQYF.

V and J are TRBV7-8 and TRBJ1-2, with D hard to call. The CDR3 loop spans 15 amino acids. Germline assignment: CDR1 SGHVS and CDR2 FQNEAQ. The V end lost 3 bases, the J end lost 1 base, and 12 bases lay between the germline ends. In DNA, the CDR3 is TGTGCCAGCAGCTTGGGGATACCACTTAACTATGGCTACACCTTC. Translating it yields CASSLGIPLNYGYTF.

The chain's CDR3 is CASSTRQVSYEQYF. CDR3 nucleotides: TGTGCCAGCAGCACCAGACAGGTTTCCTACGAGCAGTACTTC. V is TRBV7-8 and J is TRBJ2-7; perhaps TRBD1 as D (6 bases). The CDR3 spans 14 residues. Germline V gene data show CDR1 as SGHVS and CDR2 as FQNEAQ. The ends were cut back, 5 bases at V and 1 base at J, with 12 bases in the middle.

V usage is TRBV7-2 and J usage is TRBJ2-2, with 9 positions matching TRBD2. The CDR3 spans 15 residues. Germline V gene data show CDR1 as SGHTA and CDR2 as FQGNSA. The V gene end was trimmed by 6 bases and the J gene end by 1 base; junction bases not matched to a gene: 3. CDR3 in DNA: TGTGCCAGCAGTCCAGCGGGAGGGAACACCGGGGAGCTGTTTTTT. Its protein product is CASSPAGGNTGELFF. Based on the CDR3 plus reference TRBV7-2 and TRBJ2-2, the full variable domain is GAGVSQSPSNKVTEKGKDVELRCDPISGHTALYWYRQSLGQGLEFLIYFQGNSAPDKSGLPSDRFSAERTGGSVSTLTIQRTQQEDSAVYLCASSPAGGNTGELFFGEGSRLTVL.

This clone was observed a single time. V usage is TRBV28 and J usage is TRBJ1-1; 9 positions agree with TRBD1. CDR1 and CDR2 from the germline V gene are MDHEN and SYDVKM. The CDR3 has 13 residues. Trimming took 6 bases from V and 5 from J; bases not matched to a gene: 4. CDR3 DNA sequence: TGTGCCAGCAGGACAGGGGGTCGGACTGAAGCTTTCTTT. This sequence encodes CASRTGGRTEAFF.

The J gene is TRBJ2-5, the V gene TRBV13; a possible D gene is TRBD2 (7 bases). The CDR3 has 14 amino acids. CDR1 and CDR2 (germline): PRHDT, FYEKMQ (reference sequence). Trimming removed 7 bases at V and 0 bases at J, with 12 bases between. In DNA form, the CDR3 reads TGTGCCAGCAAAAGAGGGGGGGACCAAGAGACCCAGTACTTC. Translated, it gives CASKRGGDQETQYF.

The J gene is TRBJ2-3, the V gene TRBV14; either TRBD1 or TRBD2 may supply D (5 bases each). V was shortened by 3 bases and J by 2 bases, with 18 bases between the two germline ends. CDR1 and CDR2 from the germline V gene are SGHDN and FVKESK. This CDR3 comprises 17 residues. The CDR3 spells CASSHAKGPRATDTQYF. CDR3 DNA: TGTGCCAGCAGCCATGCTAAGGGACCCCGCGCCACAGATACGCAGTATTTT.

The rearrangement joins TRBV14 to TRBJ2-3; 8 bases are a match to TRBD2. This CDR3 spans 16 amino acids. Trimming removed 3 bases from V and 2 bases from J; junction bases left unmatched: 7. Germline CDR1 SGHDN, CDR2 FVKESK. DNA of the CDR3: TGTGCCAGCAGCCACACTAGCGGCACCCTCACAGATACGCAGTATTTT. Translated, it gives CASSHTSGTLTDTQYF.

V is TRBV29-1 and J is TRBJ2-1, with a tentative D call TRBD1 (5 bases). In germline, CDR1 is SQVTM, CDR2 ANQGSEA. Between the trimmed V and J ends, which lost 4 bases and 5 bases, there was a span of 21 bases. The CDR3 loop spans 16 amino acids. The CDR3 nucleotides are TGCAGCGTTGGCCCCCGGACACCTGACATCGACAATGAGCAGTTCTTC. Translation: CSVGPRTPDIDNEQFF.

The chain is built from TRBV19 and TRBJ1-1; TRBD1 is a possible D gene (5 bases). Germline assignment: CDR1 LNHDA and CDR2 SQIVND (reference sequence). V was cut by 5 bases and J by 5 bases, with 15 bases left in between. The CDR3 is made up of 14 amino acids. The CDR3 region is CASSLDSGRTEAFF. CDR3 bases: TGTGCCAGTAGTCTCGACTCAGGGAGGACTGAAGCTTTCTTT.

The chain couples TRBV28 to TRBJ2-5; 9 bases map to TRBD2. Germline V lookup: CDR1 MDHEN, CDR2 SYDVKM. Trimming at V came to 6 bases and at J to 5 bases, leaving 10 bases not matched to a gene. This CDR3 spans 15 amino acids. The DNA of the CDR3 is TGTGCCAGCAGCAGTTCACGAAGCGGGGGGGAGACCCAGTACTTC. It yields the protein CASSSSRSGGETQYF.

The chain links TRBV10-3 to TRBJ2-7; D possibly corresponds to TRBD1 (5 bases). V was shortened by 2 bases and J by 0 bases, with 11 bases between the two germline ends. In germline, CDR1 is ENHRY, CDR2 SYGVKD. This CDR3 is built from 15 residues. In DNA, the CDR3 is TGTGCCATCAGTGAGGGGCAGGGCAGCTCCTACGAGCAGTACTTC. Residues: CAISEGQGSSYEQYF.

Here the CDR3 reads CASSLANRGRRTEAFF. The CDR3 coding sequence is TGTGCCAGCAGTTTAGCAAATCGGGGGCGTCGGACTGAAGCTTTCTTT. The rearrangement links TRBV6-5 to TRBJ1-1; D might be TRBD1 (6 bases). CDR1 is MNHEY and CDR2 is SVGAGI in the germline V gene. Trimming took 4 bases from V and 5 from J, leaving 20 bases between them. The CDR3 is 16 amino acids.

The CDR3 DNA is TGTGCCAGCAGAGAGGGATCAACAGGGGACAATGAGCAGTTCTTC. Translation gives CASREGSTGDNEQFF. This rearrangement joins TRBV28 to TRBJ2-1; 7 nucleotides align to TRBD1. Germline V gives CDR1 MDHEN, CDR2 SYDVKM. J gave up 5 bases and V 6 bases, and 10 bases lay outside the gene matches. This CDR3 comprises 15 residues.

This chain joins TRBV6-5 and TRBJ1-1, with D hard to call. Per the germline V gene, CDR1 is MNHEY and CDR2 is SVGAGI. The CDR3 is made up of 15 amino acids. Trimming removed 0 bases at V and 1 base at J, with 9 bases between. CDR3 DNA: TGTGCCAGCAGTTACTCCGGACCGAAGAACACTGAAGCTTTCTTT. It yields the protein CASSYSGPKNTEAFF.

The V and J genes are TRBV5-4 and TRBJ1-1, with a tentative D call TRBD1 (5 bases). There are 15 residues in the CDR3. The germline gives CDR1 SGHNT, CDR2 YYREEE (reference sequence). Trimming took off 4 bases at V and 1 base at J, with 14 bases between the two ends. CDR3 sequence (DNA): TGTGCCAGCAGCACGGGAGGGGTCTCGAACACTGAAGCTTTCTTT. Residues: CASSTGGVSNTEAFF.

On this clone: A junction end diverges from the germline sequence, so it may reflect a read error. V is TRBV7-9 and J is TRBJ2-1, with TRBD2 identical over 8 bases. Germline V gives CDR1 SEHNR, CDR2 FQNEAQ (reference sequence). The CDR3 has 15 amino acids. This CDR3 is CASSIAGSSYNEQFF. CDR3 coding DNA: TGTGCCAGCAGCATAGCGGGGAGCTCCTACAATGAGCAGTTCTTC.